The 22 T cell receptor beta chains below all came from one sample that was sequenced in a study of radiotherapy plus CTLA-4 blockade in lung cancer (dated by TCRdb to the late 2010s). Library preparation used the immunoSEQ multiplex PCR assay. In its TCRdb copy, this immuneACCESS table keeps in-frame sequences only and misses some clones. Where compared with another copy, unresolved V genes explain less than half of these, and the others have no known cause. This sample gives about 90,000 clones in total; approximately 75% of them show up just once. Of the sample, over 12% falls within the top ten clones. Material: peripheral blood, obtained from a patient treated with radiotherapy plus ipilimumab. The receptors here all came from a human donor with non-small cell lung cancer that progressed on radiotherapy plus ipilimumab.

This clone has just one count. The chain combines TRBV28 with TRBJ2-3; D possibly corresponds to TRBD2 (6 bases). The CDR3 has 17 amino acids. Germline V gene data show CDR1 as MDHEN and CDR2 as SYDVKM. Deletions cut 2 bases from V and 0 bases from J, with 15 bases between. The CDR3 loop reads CASSLSGPDTSTDTQYF. CDR3 bases: TGTGCCAGCAGTTTAAGCGGGCCAGACACTAGCACAGATACGCAGTATTTT.

The chain is built from TRBV27 and TRBJ2-7, with D perhaps given as TRBD1 or TRBD2 (6 bases each). Deletions cut 4 bases from V and 0 bases from J, with 16 bases between. The CDR3 covers 16 residues. The germline CDR1 and CDR2 sequences are MNHEY and SMNVEV (reference sequence). In DNA form, the CDR3 reads TGTGCCAGCAGTTCGTGGAGAGGGGGGCCCTCCTACGAGCAGTACTTC. This translates into CASSSWRGGPSYEQYF.

This chain links TRBV7-6 with TRBJ2-1; possible D gene TRBD1, 5 bases. Germline V gene data show CDR1 as SGHVS and CDR2 as FNYEAQ. Trimming pared 0 bases from V and 4 bases from J, leaving 13 bases between. CDR3 size: 16 residues. The CDR3 reads CASSLAGLGVYNEQFF. CDR3 sequence (DNA): TGTGCCAGCAGCTTAGCTGGGCTAGGGGTTTACAATGAGCAGTTCTTC.

This clone has more than one count but fewer than ten. The V gene is TRBV19, the J gene TRBJ2-5; TRBD2 aligns across 7 bases. The DNA end is a closer match to TRBJ2-7, so the J assignment may be wrong. The CDR3 runs to 18 residues. Germline CDR1 and CDR2: LNHDA and SQIVND (reference sequence). The CDR3 DNA reads as TGTGCCAGTAGTATAGCCCACGGCGGGGGAGCTTACTCCTACGAGCAGTACTTC. Amino acids: CASSIAHGGGAYSYEQYF.

V usage is TRBV29-1 and J usage is TRBJ2-2; 9 bases map to TRBD1. The CDR3 covers 13 residues. Trimming at V came to 6 bases and at J to 5 bases, leaving 4 bases not matched to a gene. CDR1 and CDR2 (germline): SQVTM, ANQGSEA. CDR3 amino acids: CSVRTGVTGELFF. The CDR3 DNA follows: TGCAGCGTAAGGACAGGGGTAACCGGGGAGCTGTTTTTT.

This clone turned up a few times. This chain links TRBV6-5 with TRBJ1-4; 7 bases map to TRBD1. The trim removed 4 bases at V and 6 bases at J, leaving 5 bases unmatched. The CDR3 has 14 residues. Looked up from germline, CDR1 is MNHEY and CDR2 is SVGAGI. CDR3: CASSLRGPDEKLFF. The CDR3 DNA follows: TGTGCCAGCAGTTTAAGGGGGCCGGATGAAAAACTGTTTTTT.

V and J are TRBV7-9 and TRBJ2-7, with D perhaps TRBD1 or TRBD2 (5 bases each). Trimming took off 4 bases at V and 7 bases at J, with 14 bases between the two ends. Germline-derived CDR1 and CDR2 are SEHNR and FQNEAQ (reference sequence). The CDR3 length is 13 residues. The CDR3 sequence: CASSSRGSGEQYF. In DNA, the CDR3 is TGTGCCAGCAGCTCCCGGGGCTCCGGGGAGCAGTACTTC.

This clone occurred a few times. The chain links TRBV5-5 to TRBJ2-2; 9 bases agree with TRBD1. The J segment lost 7 bases and the V segment lost 4 bases, leaving 8 bases of the junction unmatched. Germline assignment: CDR1 SGHKS and CDR2 YYEKEE (reference sequence). The CDR3 has 15 amino acids. This CDR3 is CASSPYRGLSGELFF. The CDR3 region has the DNA TGTGCCAGCAGCCCTTACAGGGGGCTGAGCGGGGAGCTGTTTTTT.

This chain joins TRBV19 and TRBJ1-1; 7 nucleotides match TRBD1. Germline loops: CDR1 LNHDA, CDR2 SQIVND (reference sequence). After removal of 4 bases from V and 3 bases from J, the junction contained 5 bases not matched to a gene. The CDR3 covers 14 residues. Here the CDR3 DNA reads TGTGCCAGTAGTAATCGACAGGGTGACACTGAAGCTTTCTTT. Translating it yields CASSNRQGDTEAFF.

The chain combines TRBV7-9 with TRBJ2-1, with a tentative D call TRBD1 (6 bases). The V end lost 5 bases, the J end lost 9 bases, and 17 bases lay between the germline ends. The CDR3 sequence is 14 residues long. The germline CDR1 and CDR2 sequences are SEHNR and FQNEAQ (reference sequence). This chain's CDR3 is CASSQDSASGEQFF. The CDR3 coding sequence is TGTGCCAGCAGCCAGGACAGCGCTTCTGGTGAGCAGTTCTTC.

The chain recombines TRBV5-1 with TRBJ1-5, with D unresolved. Trimming took off 1 base at V and 0 bases at J, with 8 bases between the two ends. CDR1 and CDR2 from the germline V gene are SGHRS and YFSETQ. The CDR3 sequence is 15 residues long. The CDR3 nucleotides are TGCGCCAGCAGCTTGACCCCCTTTAGCAATCAGCCCCAGCATTTT. Its translation: CASSLTPFSNQPQHF.

This chain connects TRBV28 to TRBJ1-1, with a tentative D call TRBD1 (6 bases). Trimming stripped 11 bases from V and 4 bases from J, with 17 bases between. This CDR3 comprises 13 residues. CDR1 and CDR2 from the germline V gene are MDHEN and SYDVKM. The DNA for the CDR3 is TGTGCCGAGGGGGGGCCGATGGGCACTGAAGCTTTCTTT. Translation gives CAEGGPMGTEAFF. The full variable domain, with the rest looked up from reference TRBV28 and TRBJ1-1, is DVKVTQSSRYLVKRTGEKVFLECVQDMDHENMFWYRQDPGLGLRLIYFSYDVKMKEKGDIPEGYSVSREKKERFSLILESASTNQTSMYLCAEGGPMGTEAFFGQGTRLTVV.

This clone has a handful of counts. The chain has TRBV7-9 and TRBJ2-7; no reliable D call. Trimming left V 5 bases short and J 7 bases short, with 9 bases between. CDR3 length: 11 amino acids. Germline V gene sequence: CDR1 SEHNR, CDR2 FQNEAQ (reference sequence). The DNA of the CDR3 is TGTGCCAGCAGCCCCGTGGAGGAGCAGTACTTC. This sequence encodes CASSPVEEQYF. The whole variable domain, remainder taken from reference TRBV7-9 and TRBJ2-7, is DTGVSQNPRHKITKRGQNVTFRCDPISEHNRLYWYRQTLGQGPEFLTYFQNEAQLEKSRLLSDRFSAERPKGSFSTLEIQRTEQGDSAMYLCASSPVEEQYFGPGTRLTVT.

V gene TRBV10-1 combines with J gene TRBJ2-3; D gene ambiguous. The V end was cut by 3 bases, the J end by 4 bases, with 5 bases between. Looked up from germline, CDR1 is WNHNN and CDR2 is SYGVQD (reference sequence). The CDR3 covers 12 residues. The CDR3 spells CASSDGADTQYF. As DNA, the CDR3 is TGCGCCAGCAGTGATGGGGCAGATACGCAGTATTTT.

The chain carries TRBV6-1 and TRBJ2-1; the match to TRBD1 covers 8 bases. The ends lost 8 bases at V and 7 bases at J; junction bases unmatched: 4. This CDR3 is built from 12 residues. The V gene's germline CDR1 is MNHNS and CDR2 SASEGT. Written as DNA, the CDR3 is TGTGCCAGCGAAACAGGGGGTAATGAGCAGTTCTTC. Protein: CASETGGNEQFF.

The chain is built from TRBV6-1 and TRBJ1-1; D uncertain. CDR1 is MNHNS and CDR2 is SASEGT in the germline V gene. V was pared by 4 bases and J by 5 bases, with 11 bases between. The CDR3 length is 13 residues. CDR3 sequence: CASSAGVGTEAFF. Written as DNA, the CDR3 is TGTGCCAGCAGTGCCGGGGTTGGAACTGAAGCTTTCTTT.

This sequence joins TRBV4-1 and TRBJ2-1, with a weak D call TRBD2 (6 bases). V was cut by 1 base and J by 8 bases, with 18 bases left in between. CDR1 and CDR2 from the germline V gene are MGHRA and YSYEKL. The CDR3 has 16 residues. The CDR3 DNA follows: TGCGCCAGCAGCCAAGGTTCGGCGGGGCCCCGGGATGAGCAGTTCTTC. It encodes CASSQGSAGPRDEQFF.

The chain joins TRBV19 to TRBJ2-1; no firm D call. The ends were cut back, 4 bases at V and 4 bases at J, with 8 bases in the middle. Looked up from germline, CDR1 is LNHDA and CDR2 is SQIVND (reference sequence). CDR3 length equals 13 residues. The CDR3 region is CASSSGDYNEQFF. The CDR3 nucleotides are TGTGCCAGTAGTAGTGGGGATTACAATGAGCAGTTCTTC.

By sample share, this clone is medium-sized. This chain joins TRBV5-4 and TRBJ2-7; D remains ambiguous. Germline V CDR1 and CDR2: SGHNT, YYREEE (reference sequence). Trimming stripped 0 bases from V and 5 bases from J, with 9 bases between. This CDR3 has 13 amino acids. Here the CDR3 DNA reads TGTGCCAGCAGCTTGGGGACGGGCCACGAGCAGTACTTC. This sequence encodes CASSLGTGHEQYF.

V is TRBV7-3 and J is TRBJ2-3; D unclear. This CDR3 contains 13 residues. V was shortened by 4 bases and J by 0 bases, with 5 bases between the two germline ends. Germline CDR1 reads SGHTA; CDR2 reads FQGTGA. The CDR3 DNA sequence: TGTGCCAGCAGCTCAACTAGCACAGATACGCAGTATTTT. It specifies CASSSTSTDTQYF. The entire variable domain, with the rest obtained from reference TRBV7-3 and TRBJ2-3, is as follows: GAGVSQTPSNKVTEKGKYVELRCDPISGHTALYWYRQSLGQGPEFLIYFQGTGAADDSGLPNDRFFAVRPEGSVSTLKIQRTERGDSAVYLCASSSTSTDTQYFGPGTRLTVL.

The chain uses TRBV27 and TRBJ1-2; D is perhaps TRBD1 (5 bases). V lost 3 bases to trimming and J lost 8 bases, with 10 bases between them. The CDR3 runs 12 residues. Germline-derived CDR1 and CDR2 are MNHEY and SMNVEV (reference sequence). CDR3 sequence (DNA): TGTGCCAGCAGTTTCGTGGGGCAAGGCTACACCTTC. The encoded protein is CASSFVGQGYTF.

The rearrangement uses TRBV9 and TRBJ1-3; D is unresolved. The germline V gene encodes CDR1 SGDLS and CDR2 YYNGEE. The CDR3 sequence is 15 residues long. The V gene lost 3 bases and the J gene lost 4 bases, with 14 bases spanning the gap. The CDR3 loop is CASSASPLGGNTIYF. CDR3 DNA sequence: TGTGCCAGCAGCGCCTCCCCGCTCGGGGGAAACACCATATATTTT.